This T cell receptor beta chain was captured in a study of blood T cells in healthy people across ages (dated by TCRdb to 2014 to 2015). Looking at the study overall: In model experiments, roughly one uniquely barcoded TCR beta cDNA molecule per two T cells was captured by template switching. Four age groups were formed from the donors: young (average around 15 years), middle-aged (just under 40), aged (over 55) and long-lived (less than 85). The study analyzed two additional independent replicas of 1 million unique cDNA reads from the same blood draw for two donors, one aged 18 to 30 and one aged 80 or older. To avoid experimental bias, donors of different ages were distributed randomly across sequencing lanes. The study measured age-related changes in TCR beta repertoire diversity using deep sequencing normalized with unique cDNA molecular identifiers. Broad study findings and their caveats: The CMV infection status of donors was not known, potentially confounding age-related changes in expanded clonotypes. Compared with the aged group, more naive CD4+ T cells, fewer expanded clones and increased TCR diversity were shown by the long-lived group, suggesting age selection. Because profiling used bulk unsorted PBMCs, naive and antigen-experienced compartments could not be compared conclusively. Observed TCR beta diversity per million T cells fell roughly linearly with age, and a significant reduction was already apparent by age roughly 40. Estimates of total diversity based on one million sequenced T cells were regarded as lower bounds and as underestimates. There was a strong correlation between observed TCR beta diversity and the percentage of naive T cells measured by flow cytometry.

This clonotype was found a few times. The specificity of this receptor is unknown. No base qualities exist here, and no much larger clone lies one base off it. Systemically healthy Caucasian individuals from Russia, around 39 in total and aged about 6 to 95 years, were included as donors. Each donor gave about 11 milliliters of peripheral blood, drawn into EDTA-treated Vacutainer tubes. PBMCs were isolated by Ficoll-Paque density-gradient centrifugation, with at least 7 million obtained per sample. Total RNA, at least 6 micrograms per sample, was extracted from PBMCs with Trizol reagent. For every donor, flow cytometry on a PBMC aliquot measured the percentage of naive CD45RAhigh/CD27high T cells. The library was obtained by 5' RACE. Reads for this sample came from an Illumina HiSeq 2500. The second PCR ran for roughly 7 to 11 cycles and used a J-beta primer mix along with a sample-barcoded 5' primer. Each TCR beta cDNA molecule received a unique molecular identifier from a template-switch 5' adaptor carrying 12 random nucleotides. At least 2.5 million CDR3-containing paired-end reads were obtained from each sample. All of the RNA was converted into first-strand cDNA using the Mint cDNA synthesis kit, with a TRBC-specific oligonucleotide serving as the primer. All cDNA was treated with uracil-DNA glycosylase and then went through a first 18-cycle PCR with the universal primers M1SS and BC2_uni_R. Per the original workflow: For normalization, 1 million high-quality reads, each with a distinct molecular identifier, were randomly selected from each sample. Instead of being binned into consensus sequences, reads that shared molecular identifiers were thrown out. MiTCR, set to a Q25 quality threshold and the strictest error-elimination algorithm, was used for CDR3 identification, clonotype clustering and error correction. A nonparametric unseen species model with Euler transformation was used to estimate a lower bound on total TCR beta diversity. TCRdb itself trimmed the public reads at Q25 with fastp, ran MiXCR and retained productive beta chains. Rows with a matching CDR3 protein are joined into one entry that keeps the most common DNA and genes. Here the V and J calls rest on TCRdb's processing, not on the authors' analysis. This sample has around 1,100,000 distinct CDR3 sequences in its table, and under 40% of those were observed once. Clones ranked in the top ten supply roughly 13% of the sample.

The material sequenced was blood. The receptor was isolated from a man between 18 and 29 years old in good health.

At the DNA level, the sequence is TGCGCCAGCAGCCAAGATCGGGGAGGAATCTACGAGCAGTACTTC. This gives the protein CASSQDRGGIYEQYF. The rearranged chain carries TRBV4-3 and TRBJ2-7; the D segment could be TRBD2, given 6 matching bases. V loses 0 bases, J loses 3 bases, and the germline ends lie 12 bases apart. As encoded in the germline V gene, CDR1 is LGHNA while CDR2 is YSLEER. Including the terminal cysteine and phenylalanine, the CDR3 comprises 15 residues. Only the CDR3 part of the read is kept: 45 bases, read in frame from the first base.